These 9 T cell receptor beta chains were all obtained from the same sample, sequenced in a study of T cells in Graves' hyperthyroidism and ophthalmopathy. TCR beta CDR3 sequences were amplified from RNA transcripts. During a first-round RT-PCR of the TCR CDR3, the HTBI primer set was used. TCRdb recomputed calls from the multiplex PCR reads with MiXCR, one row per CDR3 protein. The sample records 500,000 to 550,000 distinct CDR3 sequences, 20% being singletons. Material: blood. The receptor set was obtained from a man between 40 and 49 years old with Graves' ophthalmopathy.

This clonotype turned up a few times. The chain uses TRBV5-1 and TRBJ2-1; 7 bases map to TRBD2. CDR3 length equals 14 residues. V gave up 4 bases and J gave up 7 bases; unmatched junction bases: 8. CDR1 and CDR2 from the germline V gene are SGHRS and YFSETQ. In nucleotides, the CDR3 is TGCGCCAGCAGCCCTAACGGGGGGATGAATGAGCAGTTCTTC. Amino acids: CASSPNGGMNEQFF.

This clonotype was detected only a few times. The CDR3 sequence is CASSYSRSNQPQHF. DNA of the CDR3: TGTGCCAGCAGTTACTCAAGAAGCAATCAGCCCCAGCATTTT. J is TRBJ1-5 and V is TRBV6-5; D is undetermined. The germline V gene has CDR1 MNHEY and CDR2 SVGAGI. This CDR3 has 14 amino acids. V was cut by 0 bases and J by 1 base, with 4 bases left in between.

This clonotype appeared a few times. CDR3 nucleotide sequence: TGTGCCAGCGAGGACAGGATCTACTACGAGCAGTACTTC. Amino acids: CASEDRIYYEQYF. The chain is built from TRBV5-6 and TRBJ2-7; TRBD1 matches 7 bases. From germline, CDR1 is SGHDT and CDR2 YYEEEE. V lost 7 bases to trimming and J lost 3 bases; unmatched junction nucleotides: 7. The length of the CDR3 is 13 residues.

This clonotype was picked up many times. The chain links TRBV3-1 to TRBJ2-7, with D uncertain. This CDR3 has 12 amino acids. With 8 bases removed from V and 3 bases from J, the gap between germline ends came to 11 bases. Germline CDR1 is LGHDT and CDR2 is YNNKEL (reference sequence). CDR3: CASRLGSYEQYF. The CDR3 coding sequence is TGTGCCAGCCGCCTCGGCAGCTACGAGCAGTACTTC.

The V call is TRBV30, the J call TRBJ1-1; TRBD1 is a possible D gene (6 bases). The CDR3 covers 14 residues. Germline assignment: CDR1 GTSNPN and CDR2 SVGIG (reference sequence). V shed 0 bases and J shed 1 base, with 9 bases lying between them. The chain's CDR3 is CAWSVGGTNTEAFF. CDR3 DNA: TGTGCCTGGAGTGTAGGGGGGACGAACACTGAAGCTTTCTTT. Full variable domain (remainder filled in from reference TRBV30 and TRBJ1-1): SQTIHQWPATLVQPVGSPLSLECTVEGTSNPNLYWYRQAAGRGLQLLFYSVGIGQISSEVPQNLSASRPQDRQFILSSKKLLLSDSGFYLCAWSVGGTNTEAFFGQGTRLTVV.

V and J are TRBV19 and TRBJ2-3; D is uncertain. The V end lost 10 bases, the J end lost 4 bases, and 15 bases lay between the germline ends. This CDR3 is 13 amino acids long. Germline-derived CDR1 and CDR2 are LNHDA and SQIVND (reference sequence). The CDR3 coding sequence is TGTGCCACCTCTAGAGACAAGTCAGATACGCAGTATTTT. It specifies CATSRDKSDTQYF.

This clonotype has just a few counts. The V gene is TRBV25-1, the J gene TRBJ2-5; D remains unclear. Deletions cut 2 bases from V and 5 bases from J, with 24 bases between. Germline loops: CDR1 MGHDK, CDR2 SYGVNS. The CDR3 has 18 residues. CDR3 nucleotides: TGTGCCAGCAGTGAAAGTTGGGCAGGAAGGAGAGAACGGGAGACCCAGTACTTC. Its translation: CASSESWAGRRERETQYF.

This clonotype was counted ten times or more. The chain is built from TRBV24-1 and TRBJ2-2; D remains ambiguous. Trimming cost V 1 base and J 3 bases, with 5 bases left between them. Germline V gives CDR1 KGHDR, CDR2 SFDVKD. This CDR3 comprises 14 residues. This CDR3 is CATSDFWHTGELFF. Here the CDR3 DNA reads TGTGCCACCAGTGATTTCTGGCACACCGGGGAGCTGTTTTTT.

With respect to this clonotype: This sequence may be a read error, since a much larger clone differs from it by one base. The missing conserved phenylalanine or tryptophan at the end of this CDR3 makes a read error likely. CDR3 in amino acids: CASSLNGNTEAFS. The CDR3 DNA reads as TGTGCCAGCAGTTTGAACGGGAACACTGAAGCTTTCTCT. This chain links TRBV12-3 or TRBV12-4 with TRBJ1-1; no definite D call. CDR3 length equals 13 residues. V lost 3 bases and J lost 1, with 6 bases in between.